The 28 T cell receptor beta chains below all came from one sample that was sequenced in a study of blood T cell repertoires in COVID-19. TCRdb's copy holds only in-frame clones and misses some; the assay was immunoSEQ multiplex PCR. This repertoire shows fewer than 300,000 clones, 81% found once; its top ten account for around 3.2%. The sequencing sample was made of peripheral blood. The receptors come from a woman aged 60-75 years with active or convalescent COVID-19.

This sequence joins TRBV9 and TRBJ1-2, with 7 positions matching TRBD1. Looked up from germline, CDR1 is SGDLS and CDR2 is YYNGEE. With V trimmed by 3 bases and J by 2 bases, 13 bases remained unmatched. The CDR3 sequence is 17 residues long. CDR3 residues: CASSATLGTETNYGYTF. The CDR3 region has the DNA TGTGCCAGCAGCGCGACTCTCGGGACAGAGACAAACTATGGCTACACCTTC.

Only a few counts were recorded for this clone. The chain combines TRBV10-3 with TRBJ2-1, with 13 bases lining up with TRBD2. Germline CDR1 reads ENHRY; CDR2 reads SYGVKD. The CDR3 is 15 residues long. J lost 8 bases, V lost 3 bases, and 4 bases had no gene match. CDR3: CAISEGLAGVYEQFF. CDR3 bases: TGTGCCATCAGTGAAGGACTAGCGGGGGTGTATGAGCAGTTCTTC.

The chain recombines TRBV21-1 with TRBJ2-7; no DNA check was done on the table's D call, TRBD2. TRBV21-1 is a known pseudogene. The CDR3 covers 16 residues. For the CDR3, the DNA is TGTGCCAGCAGCAAAGAAAAAACTAGCGGGGGGAACGAGCAGTACTTC. Its protein product is CASSKEKTSGGNEQYF.

The chain carries TRBV15 and TRBJ2-7, with 10 bases matching TRBD1. V lost 1 base, J lost 0 bases, and 0 bases stayed unmatched. Germline-derived CDR1 and CDR2 are LNHNV and YYDKDF (reference sequence). The CDR3 contains 15 residues. This chain's CDR3 is CATSRGDRGSYEQYF. In nucleotides, the CDR3 is TGTGCCACCAGCAGAGGGGACAGGGGCTCCTACGAGCAGTACTTC.

This chain links TRBV6-1 with TRBJ1-5, with D possibly being TRBD1 (5 bases). This CDR3 has 15 residues. The germline V gene encodes CDR1 MNHNS and CDR2 SASEGT. V shed 1 base and J shed 5 bases, with 12 bases lying between them. The CDR3 here is CASSEVWGRDQPQHF. CDR3 DNA: TGTGCCAGCAGTGAAGTCTGGGGGAGGGATCAGCCCCAGCATTTT.

V is TRBV4-2 and J is TRBJ2-3; TRBD2 aligns across 12 bases. Germline V gene sequence: CDR1 LGHNA, CDR2 YNFKEQ. The CDR3 sequence is 16 residues long. The V segment lost 4 bases and the J segment 5 bases; nucleotides outside the gene matches: 7. The CDR3 bases are TGTGCCAGCAGCCTAATACTAGCGGGGGGAGAAGATACGCAGTATTTT. As protein: CASSLILAGGEDTQYF.

The chain joins TRBV5-1 to TRBJ1-5, with D unresolved. This CDR3 is 12 amino acids long. The germline CDR1 and CDR2 sequences are SGHRS and YFSETQ. V gave up 5 bases and J gave up 9 bases, with 12 bases separating them. The CDR3 nucleotides are TGCGCCAGCAGTCTAGGTTCGGGGCCCCAGCATTTT. Amino acids: CASSLGSGPQHF.

The rearrangement links TRBV9 to TRBJ1-6; D is perhaps TRBD1 (6 bases). Germline lookup yields CDR1 SGDLS and CDR2 YYNGEE. Trimming left V 0 bases short and J 0 bases short, with 10 bases between. This CDR3 is 17 amino acids long. The CDR3 loop is CASSVDVRGSYNSPLHF. CDR3 nucleotides: TGTGCCAGCAGCGTAGATGTCAGGGGCTCCTATAATTCACCCCTCCACTTT.

The rearrangement joins TRBV7-9 to TRBJ2-1; 9 nucleotides agree with TRBD2. The CDR3 covers 15 residues. The J segment lost 3 bases and the V segment lost 4 bases, leaving 4 bases of the junction unmatched. CDR1 and CDR2 (germline): SEHNR, FQNEAQ (reference sequence). As DNA, the CDR3 is TGTGCCAGCAGCTCGGCGGGGGGGCTCTACAATGAGCAGTTCTTC. Encoded protein: CASSSAGGLYNEQFF.

The chain joins TRBV29-1 to TRBJ2-6, with D possibly TRBD1 on 6 matching bases. Germline CDR1 is SQVTM and CDR2 is ANQGSEA. The CDR3 loop spans 15 amino acids. V lost 6 bases, J lost 0 bases, and 12 bases lay in between. In nucleotides, the CDR3 is TGCAGCGTACCCCAGGACAGCTCTGGGGCCAACGTCCTGACTTTC. As protein: CSVPQDSSGANVLTF.

This clone was observed a handful of times. V and J are TRBV13 and TRBJ2-7, with 8 positions matching TRBD1. J gave up 6 bases and V 4 bases, and 11 bases lay outside the gene matches. Germline CDR1 PRHDT, CDR2 FYEKMQ (reference sequence). CDR3 length: 15 residues. CDR3 sequence (DNA): TGTGCCAGCAGCTCCTCCCGGACAGGGTCTAGCGAGCAGTACTTC. It encodes CASSSSRTGSSEQYF.

The chain is built from TRBV5-1 and TRBJ2-7; 10 bases fit TRBD1. This CDR3 is 15 amino acids long. Losses at the gene ends were 5 bases for V and 5 bases for J; bases not matched to a gene: 10. CDR1 is SGHRS and CDR2 is YFSETQ in the germline V gene. The CDR3 region is CASRSGTGEHHEQYF. The CDR3 region has the DNA TGCGCCAGCAGGTCCGGGACAGGGGAGCACCACGAGCAGTACTTC.

DNA for the CDR3: TGTGCCAGCAGCCCCAGTCTCCGGGGGAACACTGAAGCTTTCTTT. Residues: CASSPSLRGNTEAFF. V gene TRBV14 combines with J gene TRBJ1-1; D call uncertain. The CDR3 totals 15 residues. The V end was cut by 4 bases, the J end by 1 base, with 13 bases between. Germline V lookup: CDR1 SGHDN, CDR2 FVKESK.

The rearrangement joins TRBV19 to TRBJ2-3; 8 bases agree with TRBD2. Germline loops: CDR1 LNHDA, CDR2 SQIVND (reference sequence). The CDR3 loop spans 15 amino acids. V lost 3 bases and J lost 6; bases outside the gene matches: 8. CDR3 in amino acids: CASSIGGGPRDTQYF. The CDR3 nucleotides read TGTGCCAGTAGTATCGGGGGGGGCCCCAGGGATACGCAGTATTTT.

This rearrangement joins TRBV5-1 to TRBJ1-4, with D maybe TRBD1 (5 bases). V lost 4 bases and J 7 bases, leaving 14 bases between the germline ends. This CDR3 spans 14 amino acids. Germline values: CDR1 SGHRS, CDR2 YFSETQ. CDR3 bases: TGCGCCAGCAGCCCTGGGACGGAGGGTGAAAAACTGTTTTTT. This sequence encodes CASSPGTEGEKLFF. The full variable domain, in which reference TRBV5-1 and TRBJ1-4 provide the parts outside the CDR3, is KAGVTQTPRYLIKTRGQQVTLSCSPISGHRSVSWYQQTPGQGLQFLFEYFSETQRNKGNFPGRFSGRQFSNSRSEMNVSTLELGDSALYLCASSPGTEGEKLFFGSGTQLSVL.

The count of this clone is one. The chain uses TRBV27 and TRBJ2-2, with 7 bases matching TRBD1. This CDR3 comprises 15 residues. Germline lookup yields CDR1 MNHEY and CDR2 SMNVEV (reference sequence). J was trimmed by 2 bases and V by 8 bases; bases with no gene match: 8. The CDR3 loop reads CASFLTGSNTGELFF. DNA for the CDR3: TGTGCCAGCTTCTTGACAGGGAGCAACACCGGGGAGCTGTTTTTT.

The chain uses TRBV5-1 and TRBJ2-3; D is possibly TRBD1 (5 bases). The CDR3 consists of 18 residues. V lost 4 bases, J lost 0 bases, and 21 bases lay in between. The germline CDR1 and CDR2 sequences are SGHRS and YFSETQ. CDR3 protein: CASSLGRTHIASTDTQYF. The CDR3 nucleotides are TGCGCCAGCAGCCTGGGCCGGACACACATCGCCAGCACAGATACGCAGTATTTT.

The rearrangement uses TRBV6-5 and TRBJ1-4; D call uncertain. Trimming took off 6 bases at V and 2 bases at J, with 13 bases between the two ends. Germline values: CDR1 MNHEY, CDR2 SVGAGI. The CDR3 extends over 15 amino acids. The DNA for the CDR3 is TGTGCCAGCAGGACGGAGTTCGGCACTAATGAAAAACTGTTTTTT. Translated: CASRTEFGTNEKLFF.

The chain has TRBV2 and TRBJ2-7, with 7 bases lining up with TRBD2. Losses at the gene ends were 3 bases for V and 6 bases for J; bases not matched to a gene: 14. The CDR3 is 16 amino acids. Germline CDR1 SNHLY, CDR2 FYNNEI. This chain's CDR3 is CASSESGRLASGEQYF. The CDR3 nucleotides are TGTGCCAGCAGTGAGTCTGGGCGACTAGCCTCCGGCGAGCAGTACTTC.

This clone was seen only once. The chain couples TRBV7-3 to TRBJ2-3, with D possibly TRBD2 on 7 matching bases. The V end lost 5 bases, the J end lost 1 base, and 13 bases lay between the germline ends. Germline V lookup: CDR1 SGHTA, CDR2 FQGTGA. The CDR3 consists of 15 residues. The CDR3 loop is CASSPNGGRTDTQYF. Here the CDR3 DNA reads TGTGCCAGCAGCCCAAACGGGGGGCGCACAGATACGCAGTATTTT.

V and J are TRBV6-5 and TRBJ2-7; D is undetermined. The CDR3 has 14 residues. The germline V and J ends were trimmed by 0 bases and 0 bases, with 6 bases remaining between them. CDR1 is MNHEY and CDR2 is SVGAGI in the germline V gene. The CDR3 sequence is CASSYSRSSYEQYF. In nucleotides, the CDR3 is TGTGCCAGCAGTTACTCAAGGAGCTCCTACGAGCAGTACTTC.

In this sample, this clone turned up once. The chain couples TRBV6-5 to TRBJ2-5; 8 bases line up with TRBD1. V shed 3 bases, J shed 1 base, and the junction held 1 base outside the gene matches. CDR3 length: 14 residues. From germline, CDR1 is MNHEY and CDR2 SVGAGI. The CDR3 loop is CASSYQGAQETQYF. Here the CDR3 DNA reads TGTGCCAGCAGTTATCAGGGGGCCCAAGAGACCCAGTACTTC.

The rearrangement uses TRBV30 and TRBJ1-2; 11 nucleotides align to TRBD1. Germline loops: CDR1 GTSNPN, CDR2 SVGIG (reference sequence). The CDR3 has 22 residues. V lost 5 bases to trimming and J lost 3 bases; unmatched junction nucleotides: 29. The DNA of the CDR3 is TGTGCCTGGCGAAGGGACTCCTTCCACTTCGGGACAGGGGGTACTAGAGACTATGGCTACACCTTC. Its translation: CAWRRDSFHFGTGGTRDYGYTF.

This clone was recorded a few times. V gene TRBV5-4 combines with J gene TRBJ2-1; the match to TRBD2 covers 9 bases. This CDR3 has 15 residues. With 4 bases clipped from V and 6 bases from J, the junction kept 8 bases outside the gene matches. The germline V gene encodes CDR1 SGHNT and CDR2 YYREEE (reference sequence). The CDR3 DNA is TGTGCCAGCAGCGTTAGCGGGGGCTCAGGCAATGAGCAGTTCTTC. This sequence encodes CASSVSGGSGNEQFF.

The rearrangement joins TRBV30 to TRBJ1-1; the match to TRBD1 covers 9 bases. Germline assignment: CDR1 GTSNPN and CDR2 SVGIG (reference sequence). The CDR3 extends over 13 amino acids. Trimming removed 0 bases from V and 9 bases from J; junction bases left unmatched: 5. DNA of the CDR3: TGTGCCTGGAGTGTGGACAGGGGAGGGAAAGCTTTCTTT. It yields the protein CAWSVDRGGKAFF.

The CDR3 sequence is CASSLGGRDQPQHF. Written as DNA, the CDR3 is TGTGCCAGCAGCCTGGGGGGACGGGACCAGCCCCAGCATTTT. This sequence joins TRBV14 and TRBJ1-5; possible D gene TRBD1, 5 bases. This CDR3 is built from 14 residues. Germline CDR1 SGHDN, CDR2 FVKESK. The V and J ends lost 4 bases and 7 bases respectively, with 14 bases between them.

The chain has TRBV5-1 and TRBJ2-3; 9 bases align to TRBD2. CDR3 length equals 16 residues. Germline CDR1 SGHRS, CDR2 YFSETQ. The ends lost 2 bases at V and 1 base at J; junction bases unmatched: 5. The CDR3 loop is CASSLRRTSGTDTQYF. The DNA for the CDR3 is TGCGCCAGCAGCTTACGCCGGACTAGCGGCACAGATACGCAGTATTTT.

The V gene is TRBV15, the J gene TRBJ2-4; TRBD2 agrees at 10 bases. Germline CDR1 reads LNHNV; CDR2 reads YYDKDF (reference sequence). The CDR3 has 15 amino acids. V dropped 3 bases and J dropped 8; count of bases not matched to a gene: 7. In nucleotides, the CDR3 is TGTGCCACCAGCAGTCCGGGACTAGCGTCACACATTCAGTACTTC. This translates into CATSSPGLASHIQYF.